This TCR beta chain was identified during a study of tumor-infiltrating lymphocytes in primary liver carcinoma. About the study: Read depth, roughly 3.5 to 8 million productive TCRbeta reads, did not differ significantly between tissues.

A remark on this clonotype: Its antigen is as yet unknown. This CDR3 fails to terminate in the conserved phenylalanine or tryptophan, so it likely reflects a read error. The DNA is omitted, as the CDR3 cannot be located on it reliably, and the CDR3 follows TCRdb's listing.

General observations from the study: The study found tumor-adjacent and tumor-blood pairs overlapped less than tumor region pairs. Tumors and blood were compared for top-250-clone fraction, and tumors had the significantly higher value (p = 0.039).

RNA and DNA were co-extracted from around 20-30 mg of unsorted bulk tissue. Cases comprised patients with primary liver carcinoma who received surgical resection. A constant-region primer served to make TCR beta cDNA from roughly 500 ng total RNA. A slightly modified ARM-PCR protocol with three nested multiplex PCR rounds produced these TCR beta libraries. Via MiXCR, TCRdb re-called the multiplex PCR reads, giving one row per CDR3 protein. The sample records about 99,000 distinct CDR3 sequences, 55% to 70% being singletons. Sequenced sample: liver tumor tissue from sampling region 5. The subset denotes: tumor region T5, tumor centre. This clonotype was obtained from a woman in her sixties or seventies with primary liver carcinoma and hepatitis B virus infection.

CDR3 residues: CASTFRQGRNYEKYL. This chain connects TRBV6-2 or TRBV6-3 to TRBJ2-7; TRBD1, the table's D call, was not compared with the DNA. Germline CDR1 and CDR2: MNHEY and SVGEGT. The CDR3 has 15 residues if both end residues are counted.